The TCR beta chain under discussion was sequenced for a study of metastatic and nonmetastatic thyroid tumors. Study overall: Repertoire comparison spanned blood and tumor or nodule tissue of malignant and benign thyroid patients. Regarding the study as a whole: Relative to benign nodules, malignant thyroid tumors were reportedly characterized by significantly elevated TCR beta diversity in blood and tumor.

Thyroid surgery was preceded by no treatment in any patient. In the source study's methods: Clinicopathological groups differed in CDR3, with these differences serving to build a distant-metastasis classifier for papillary thyroid cancer. TCRdb re-called the PCR reads through MiXCR. In this record, the V and J calls reflect TCRdb's handling and not the investigators' own analysis. This sample has about 34,000 clones, with 35% to 45% found just once. Remarks on this clone: What it binds is unknown.

Germline CDR1 is SGDLS and CDR2 is YYNGEE. This CDR3 contains 14 residues. Trimming cost V 3 bases and J 4 bases, with 13 bases left between them. The source material was tumor tissue. The chain carries TRBV9 and TRBJ1-2; D not certain. The TCR comes from a female donor with papillary thyroid cancer or a benign thyroid nodule (not recorded which). Some clones in this sample may be carry-over from other donors' samples. The CDR3 loop reads CASSAQEPAYGYTF. The CDR3 DNA sequence: TGTGCCAGCAGCGCACAAGAGCCTGCCTATGGCTACACCTTC. Full variable domain (outside the CDR3, taken from reference TRBV9 and TRBJ1-2): DSGVTQTPKHLITATGQRVTLRCSPRSGDLSVYWYQQSLDQGLQFLIQYYNGEERAKGNILERFSAQQFPDLHSELNLSSLELGDSALYFCASSAQEPAYGYTFGSGTRLTVV.